This T cell receptor beta chain was identified in a study of shared clonotypes between healthy human individuals (dated by TCRdb to 2020 to 2022). For the wider study: The cohort included a few men and a couple of women between 18 and 49 years of age. For each donor, CD4 naive and CD4 memory were each run on three plates, CD8 naive on two plates, and CD8 memory on one plate. To estimate repertoire size and how much clonotypes are shared between individuals, the study performed deep sequencing of blood TCR repertoires from a handful of healthy adults. Different laboratories and diverse techniques were used to prepare libraries and sequence TCR repertoires, to increase sequencing depth and limit assay-specific biases. Each donor's leukapheresis produced roughly between roughly 0.85 and 10 billion PBMCs. Results the study describes overall, beyond this receptor: Sampling was restricted to blood, and TCR repertoires in tissues likely differ from the TCR repertoires found in blood. Higher generation probabilities were observed for clonotypes shared by all four sorted-subset donors than for non-shared clonotypes. Incomplete sequencing was indicated by rarefaction of sorted-subset datasets, despite the large sequencing depth. Because the study included a small number of donors, the genetic and exposure-history diversity represented was limited. Pairwise subsampling led to the expectation that sequencing depth would affect the degree of clonotype sharing among donors. When a handful of donors were compared, the shared fraction of clonotypes was about 5.4% for naive CD4, approximately 3.3% for naive CD8, 2% to 2.5% for memory CD4, and 0.3% to 0.5% for memory CD8. Naive subsets generally had larger estimated clonotype richness than memory subsets did.

TCR CDR3 regions were amplified from genomic DNA by multiplex PCR using the deep immunoSEQ assay. Extracted genomic DNA from each cell subset was spread evenly across all wells of several immunoSEQ 96-well plates, with each plate serving as a replicate. For sorted subsets, around 200 ng genomic DNA, equal to about 30,000 T cell genomes, was loaded into each replicate PCR. Purified libraries were quantified with a Qubit 3.0 fluorometer, sized on a Bioanalyzer 2100, and re-quantified with the KAPA Library Quantification kit. Every immunoSEQ 96-well plate was sequenced on a dedicated single-read 150-cycle Illumina NextSeq 550 flow cell. The authors' analysis ran thus. Because only junctional sequences without quality scores were contained in the immunoSEQ output, filtering matching that applied to full-length reads could not be performed. To assign V/J genes and CDR3, sequences were annotated against IMGT germline references using PyIR, a Python wrapper for IgBLAST v1.9. Reads with weak V/J assignments (E-value above 1e-6), missing CDR3, stop codons, out-of-frame junctions, or ambiguous translated residues were removed. V3J clonotypes were defined as sequences sharing an identical inferred V gene, J gene, and CDR3 amino acid sequence. To compute the percentage overlap between repertoires, the number of shared unique clonotypes was divided by the size of the smaller repertoire. Repertoire richness was assessed with RTK rarefaction, the Chao1 estimator, and Recon v2.1 estimates of unobserved clonotypes. Generation probabilities were computed with OLGA for all TCRbeta clonotypes obtained by the gDNA method from several donors. The clones in this table, taken by TCRdb from immuneACCESS, are in-frame only. Not every clone is retained; where verified, under half of the shortfall comes from an unresolved V gene, and the cause of the rest is unknown. V, J and clone size are taken as reported in that table, and D and trimming were inferred from the DNA itself. Across this sample there are about 2.4 million clones, with more than 85% seen only once. The top ten clonotypes cover 0.36% of the sample.

Donors were healthy HIV-negative adults with no recently reported acute infections or vaccinations. All donors were Caucasian adults living in Nashville, Tennessee, USA. CD4+ T cells were enriched by magnetic negative selection, after which naive cells were positively selected on CD45RA and the negative fraction was taken as the memory subset. After blood collection by leukapheresis, PBMCs were isolated using Ficoll-Histopaque density gradient centrifugation and then cryopreserved in the vapor phase of liquid nitrogen. Analytical flow cytometry was used to check the purity and quantity of every magnetically sorted T cell population. Each sorted fraction had its genomic DNA isolated and then quantified by UV absorbance on a Nanodrop 2000c. Points on this clone: The target of this receptor is not known. No base quality values were provided; no much bigger clone lies one nucleotide off. Other DNA sequences in this sample translate to the same CDR3.

The CDR3 goes from the cysteine to the phenylalanine over 14 residues. Of the read, only the CDR3 DNA is kept; its 42 bases are in frame from base 1. Sequences ENHRY (CDR1) and SYGVKD (CDR2) are obtained from the germline V gene. V is clipped by 0 bases and J by 7 bases, and the sequence between their germline boundaries is 10 bases long. Specimen: naive CD4+ T cells from PBMCs. Interpreted using the paper, the cell subset or site label stands for: CD45RA+ positively selected. This TCR was sampled from a man younger than 35 in good health. Some clones in this sample may be carry-over from other donors' samples. The V gene is TRBV10-3 and the J gene is TRBJ1-5; no confident D gene assignment can be made. In nucleotide form, the sequence is TGTGCCATCAGTGAGTCAAACTTGGGACAGCCCCAGCATTTT. Translated, this gives CAISESNLGQPQHF.